One and the same sample provided the 8 T cell receptor beta chains below, sequenced in a study of CD8 T cells in ankylosing spondylitis. TCRdb re-called the 5' RACE reads with MiXCR, one entry per CDR3 protein. Here the sample spans a few hundred thousand distinct CDR3 sequences, roughly 20% being singletons. Input material: blood, either unsorted or a sorted T cell fraction (not recorded which). Receptors originate from a male donor with ankylosing spondylitis or in good health (not recorded which).

The chain is built from TRBV7-9 and TRBJ2-2; D ambiguous. The CDR3 spans 15 residues. V was shortened by 5 bases and J by 1 base, with 11 bases between the two germline ends. CDR1 is SEHNR, CDR2 FQNEAQ, per germline (reference sequence). The CDR3 DNA is TGTGCCAGCAGCCCGCGCCAGGAGAACACCGGGGAGCTGTTTTTT. Its translation: CASSPRQENTGELFF.

The chain joins TRBV11-1 to TRBJ2-3, with 13 bases fitting TRBD2. The CDR3 length is 19 residues. With 5 bases clipped from V and 0 bases from J, the junction kept 11 bases outside the gene matches. The germline CDR1 and CDR2 sequences are SGHAT and FQDESV (reference sequence). The CDR3 DNA reads TGTGCCAGCAGCCTAAAAACCGGGACTAGCGGGGAGAGCACAGATACGCAGTATTTT. Translating it yields CASSLKTGTSGESTDTQYF.

This clonotype showed up just a few times. This chain connects TRBV12-3 or TRBV12-4 to TRBJ2-3; no clear D. The CDR3 totals 16 residues. The V gene lost 2 bases and the J gene lost 0 bases, with 12 bases spanning the gap. CDR3 sequence reads: CASSLSSVSSTDTQYF. The CDR3 DNA reads as TGTGCCAGCAGTTTATCTTCGGTCTCTAGCACAGATACGCAGTATTTT.

This clonotype was seen a handful of times. CDR3 bases: TGTGCCAGCAGCCGAAGTTACGACGAGCAGTACTTC. It specifies CASSRSYDEQYF. This chain connects TRBV7-9 to TRBJ2-7; no reliable D call. The germline V gene has CDR1 SEHNR and CDR2 FQNEAQ (reference sequence). V lost 5 bases and J lost 5, with 10 bases in between. This CDR3 has 12 residues.

This clonotype was counted only a few times. Sequence at one end of the junction differs from germline and may be a read error. V is TRBV7-9 and J is TRBJ2-1; 7 bases are a match to TRBD2. Per the germline V gene, CDR1 is SEHNR and CDR2 is FQNEAQ (reference sequence). The CDR3 runs to 14 residues. The CDR3 region is CASNLVREANEQFF. CDR3 DNA: TGTGCCAGCAACTTAGTTCGGGAGGCCAATGAGCAGTTCTTC.

This clonotype was picked up a small number of times. The CDR3 spells CASDERGYLVGNEQFF. As DNA, the CDR3 is TGTGCCAGCGACGAGCGGGGGTATTTGGTCGGGAATGAGCAGTTCTTC. The chain links TRBV2 to TRBJ2-1; 8 bases agree with TRBD2. The germline gives CDR1 SNHLY, CDR2 FYNNEI. Trimming at V came to 8 bases and at J to 7 bases, leaving 16 bases not matched to a gene. The CDR3 contains 16 residues. The whole variable domain, filled in from reference TRBV2 and TRBJ2-1, reads EPEVTQTPSHQVTQMGQEVILRCVPISNHLYFYWYRQILGQKVEFLVSFYNNEISEKSEIFDDQFSVERPDGSNFTLKIRSTKLEDSAMYFCASDERGYLVGNEQFFGPGTRLTVL.

This clonotype was seen a few times. The chain uses TRBV4-1 and TRBJ1-5; D gene uncertain. The V gene lost 2 bases and the J gene lost 5 bases, with 13 bases spanning the gap. The CDR3 covers 15 residues. Germline V CDR1 and CDR2: MGHRA, YSYEKL. The CDR3 here is CASSQLVDRYQPQHF. Here the CDR3 DNA reads TGCGCCAGCAGCCAACTCGTGGACCGTTATCAGCCCCAGCATTTT.

A few counts support this clonotype. The chain employs TRBV29-1 and TRBJ2-7; D unclear. This CDR3 comprises 12 residues. Germline values: CDR1 SQVTM, CDR2 ANQGSEA. Trimming took off 6 bases at V and 2 bases at J, with 11 bases between the two ends. The CDR3 sequence is CSVAAEAYEQYF. CDR3 DNA sequence: TGCAGCGTGGCGGCCGAGGCCTACGAGCAGTACTTC.